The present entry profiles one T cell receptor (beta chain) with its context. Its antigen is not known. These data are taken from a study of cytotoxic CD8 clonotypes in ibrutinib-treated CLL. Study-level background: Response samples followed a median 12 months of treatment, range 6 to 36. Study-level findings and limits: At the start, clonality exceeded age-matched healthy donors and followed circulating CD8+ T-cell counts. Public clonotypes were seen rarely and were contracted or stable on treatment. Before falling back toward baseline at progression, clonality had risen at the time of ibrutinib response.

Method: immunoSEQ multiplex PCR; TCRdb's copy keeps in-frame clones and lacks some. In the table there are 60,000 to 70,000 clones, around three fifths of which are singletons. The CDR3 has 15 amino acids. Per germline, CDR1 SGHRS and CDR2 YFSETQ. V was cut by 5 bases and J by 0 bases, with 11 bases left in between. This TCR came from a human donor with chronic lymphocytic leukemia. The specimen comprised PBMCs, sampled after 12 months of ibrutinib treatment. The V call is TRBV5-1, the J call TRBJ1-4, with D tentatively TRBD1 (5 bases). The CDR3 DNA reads TGCGCCAGCAGTTTCCGGGACCCAACTAATGAAAAACTGTTTTTT. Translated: CASSFRDPTNEKLFF.